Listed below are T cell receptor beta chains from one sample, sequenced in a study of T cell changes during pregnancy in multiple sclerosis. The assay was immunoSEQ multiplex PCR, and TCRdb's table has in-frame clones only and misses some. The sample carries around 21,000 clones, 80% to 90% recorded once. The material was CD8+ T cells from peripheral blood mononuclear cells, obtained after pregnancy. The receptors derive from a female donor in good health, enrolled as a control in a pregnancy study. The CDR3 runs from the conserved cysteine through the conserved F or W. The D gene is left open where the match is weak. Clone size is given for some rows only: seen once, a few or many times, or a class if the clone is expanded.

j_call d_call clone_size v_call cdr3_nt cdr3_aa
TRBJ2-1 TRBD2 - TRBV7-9 TGTGCCAGCAGCTCCGGGTTAGCGGGAGGGATGGATGAGCAGTTCTTC CASSSGLAGGMDEQFF
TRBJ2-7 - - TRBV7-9 TGTGCCAGCAGCTTAGTACCGGGGGTTAACTCCTACGAGCAGTACTTC CASSLVPGVNSYEQYF
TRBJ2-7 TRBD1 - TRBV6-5 TGTGCCAGCAGTTACTTTGACAGGGGGAGATACGAGCAGTACTTC CASSYFDRGRYEQYF
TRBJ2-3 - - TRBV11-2 TGTGCCAGCAGCCTCCCGGGACTCAGCACAGATACGCAGTATTTT CASSLPGLSTDTQYF
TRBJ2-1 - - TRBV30 TGTGCCTGGAGTGTAATCTCGGGAGTGGGTGATGAGCAGTTCTTC CAWSVISGVGDEQFF
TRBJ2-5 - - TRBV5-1 TGCGCCAGCAGCCCGCAGGGAGGAGGCGTAGGAGAGACCCAGTACTTC CASSPQGGGVGETQYF
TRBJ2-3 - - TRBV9 TGTGCCAGCAGCCCGCTGGAGAGGGCAGATACGCAGTATTTT CASSPLERADTQYF
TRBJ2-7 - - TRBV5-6 TGTGCCAGCAGCGGGGGGGCGGAAGGGGCTTTCTACGAGCAGTACTTC CASSGGAEGAFYEQYF
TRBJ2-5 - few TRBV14 TGTGCCAGCAGCCAACGAGCGGGTCGCGAGACCCAGTACTTC CASSQRAGRETQYF
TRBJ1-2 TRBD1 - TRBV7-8 TGTGCCAGCAGCCCCTTTAGTCCAGGGGGCGCGGATGGCTACACCTTC CASSPFSPGGADGYTF
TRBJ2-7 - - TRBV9 TGTGCCAGCAGCGTAGGTGGGAGCTCCTACGAGCAGTACTTC CASSVGGSSYEQYF
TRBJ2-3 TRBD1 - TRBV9 TGTGCCAGCAGCGTAGAAGGGACAGGGGGCACAGATACGCAGTATTTT CASSVEGTGGTDTQYF
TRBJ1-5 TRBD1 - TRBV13 TGTGCCAGCAGCCCCGGACAGGAAGGTCAGCCCCAGCATTTT CASSPGQEGQPQHF
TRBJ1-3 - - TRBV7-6 TGTGCCAGCAGCTTAGCGGGCTCAGACTCTGGAAACACCATATATTTT CASSLAGSDSGNTIYF
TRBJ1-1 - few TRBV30 TGTGCCTTTCTGCGGGGGATCGGCACTGAAGCTTTCTTT CAFLRGIGTEAFF
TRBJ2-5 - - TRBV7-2 TGTGCCAGCAGCTTCGAAGGGGCGGGGGAGACCCAGTACTTC CASSFEGAGETQYF
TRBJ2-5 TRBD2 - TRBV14 TGTGCCAGCAGCCTCACCTTCTTGGGGGGGGAGGAGACCCAGTACTTC CASSLTFLGGEETQYF